This entry lists 2 T cell receptor beta chains sequenced from one sample in a study of T cell responses to AZD1222 COVID-19 vaccine. The table came from immunoSEQ multiplex PCR; TCRdb's copy has only in-frame clones and leaves some out. The profile shows 200,000 or so clones, around 89% of them singletons. Sample: peripheral blood, taken on day 0 of AZD1222 vaccination. These receptors came from an adult in good health.

The chain couples TRBV18 to TRBJ2-1, with TRBD1 matching over 7 bases. The CDR3 loop spans 15 amino acids. V lost 2 bases, J lost 3 bases, and 4 bases stayed unmatched. Germline V gene data show CDR1 as KGHSH and CDR2 as LQKENI. The CDR3 nucleotides are TGTGCCAGCTCACCAGGGGACAGAATCTACAATGAGCAGTTCTTC. Translated, it gives CASSPGDRIYNEQFF.

The chain uses TRBV6-2 or TRBV6-3 and TRBJ1-5, with 7 positions matching TRBD1. V gave up 5 bases and J gave up 4 bases; unmatched junction bases: 8. CDR1 and CDR2 (germline): MNHEY, SVGEGT. The CDR3 covers 15 residues. The chain's CDR3 is CASSPPGGRNQPQHF. The CDR3 DNA follows: TGTGCCAGCAGTCCCCCAGGGGGGAGGAATCAGCCCCAGCATTTT.